This TCR beta chain came from a study of human T cells and chemical hapten exposure. Turning to the study itself: Weekly administration of diphenylcyclopropenone to the scalp of patients continued throughout the roughly 26-week study.

Documented time point: patch test 1, 2 weeks after DPC sensitization. Treatment denoted: therapeutic diphenylcyclopropenone sensitization with weekly scalp DPC. Blood draws came before every patch-test application. TCRdb used MiXCR to reprocess the RACE reads, holding one entry per CDR3 protein. Here the sample spans fewer than 150,000 distinct CDR3 sequences, around 15% being singletons. The table lists this clonotype with a few counts. V lost 2 bases, J lost 1 base, and 8 bases stayed unmatched. Per the germline V gene, CDR1 is SGHTA and CDR2 is FQGTGA. The CDR3 runs to 18 residues. The rearrangement uses TRBV7-3 and TRBJ2-6, with 7 bases aligning to TRBD1. Sequencing was performed on whole blood, taken in connection with sensitization to the hapten diphenylcyclopropenone (DPC). The receptor's source is a young man with alopecia areata. Some clones in this sample may be carry-over from other donors' samples. The chain's CDR3 is CASSLWGQLESGANVLTF. The CDR3 DNA reads as TGTGCCAGCAGCTTATGGGGACAGCTAGAATCTGGGGCCAACGTCCTGACTTTC.